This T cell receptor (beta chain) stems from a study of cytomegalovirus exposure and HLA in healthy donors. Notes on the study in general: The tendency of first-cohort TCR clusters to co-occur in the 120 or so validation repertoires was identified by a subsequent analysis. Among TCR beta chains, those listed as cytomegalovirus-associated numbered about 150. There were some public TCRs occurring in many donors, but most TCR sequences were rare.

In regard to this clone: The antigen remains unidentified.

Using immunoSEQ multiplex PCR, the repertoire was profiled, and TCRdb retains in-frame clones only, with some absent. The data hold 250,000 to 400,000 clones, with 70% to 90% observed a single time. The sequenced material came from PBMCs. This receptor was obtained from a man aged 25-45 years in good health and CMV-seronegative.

The DNA for the CDR3 is TGTGCCAGCAGCCAAGGACTAGCGGGGGGTTCTGGCAATGAGCAGTTCTTC. It codes for CASSQGLAGGSGNEQFF. The genes are TRBV5-4 and TRBJ2-1; 14 nucleotides line up with TRBD2. Looked up from germline, CDR1 is SGHNT and CDR2 is YYREEE (reference sequence). There are 17 residues in the CDR3. Germline trimming cut 4 bases from V and 6 bases from J; bases unmatched to any gene: 9.